A selection of T cell receptor beta chains follows, all from one sample in a study of cytomegalovirus exposure and HLA in healthy donors. Clones were sequenced by immunoSEQ multiplex PCR, and TCRdb holds only the in-frame ones, with some missing. This sample carries 100,000 to 150,000 clones, 55% to 75% of them seen once, and the ten largest clones take around 4.2%. The sample taken for sequencing was PBMCs. These receptors were collected from a man between 45 and 60 years old in good health and CMV-seropositive. Each CDR3 is given with its conserved first and last residue. D genes are given only for firm matches. Not all rows give a size; the values are once, few, many and, for expanded clones, a class.

d_gene: .
abundance: .
j_gene: TRBJ2-5
v_gene: TRBV19
CDR3aa: CATRRGETQYF
CDR3nt: TGTGCCACTCGGAGGGGAGAGACCCAGTACTTC

d_gene: .
abundance: few
j_gene: TRBJ1-5
v_gene: TRBV21-1
CDR3aa: CASIPTDQSNQPQHF
CDR3nt: TGTGCCAGCATCCCGACAGACCAAAGCAATCAGCCCCAGCATTTT

d_gene: TRBD2
abundance: few
j_gene: TRBJ2-3
v_gene: TRBV7-2
CDR3aa: CASSSRLAFSTDTQYF
CDR3nt: TGTGCCAGCAGCTCCAGACTAGCTTTTAGCACAGATACGCAGTATTTT

d_gene: .
abundance: .
j_gene: TRBJ1-1
v_gene: TRBV27
CDR3aa: CASSLLGAGEAFF
CDR3nt: TGTGCCAGCAGTTTACTGGGGGCAGGAGAAGCTTTCTTT

d_gene: .
abundance: .
j_gene: TRBJ1-2
v_gene: TRBV5-4
CDR3aa: CASSLGAGALRYTF
CDR3nt: TGTGCCAGCAGCTTGGGTGCAGGGGCGCTGCGCTACACCTTC

d_gene: .
abundance: .
j_gene: TRBJ1-2
v_gene: TRBV7-2
CDR3aa: CASSPDQGYGYTF
CDR3nt: TGTGCCAGCAGCCCCGACCAGGGGTATGGCTACACCTTC

d_gene: .
abundance: few
j_gene: TRBJ2-1
v_gene: TRBV6-1
CDR3aa: CAITLDSNEQFF
CDR3nt: TGTGCCATCACCCTGGACTCCAATGAGCAGTTCTTC

d_gene: .
abundance: .
j_gene: TRBJ2-2
v_gene: TRBV9
CDR3aa: CASSLTTTPKELFF
CDR3nt: TGTGCCAGCAGCCTCACAACCACCCCGAAGGAGCTGTTTTTT

d_gene: TRBD1
abundance: once
j_gene: TRBJ2-7
v_gene: TRBV5-6
CDR3aa: CASSLRDRVGLGSYEQYF
CDR3nt: TGTGCCAGCAGCTTAAGAGACAGGGTCGGACTCGGCTCCTACGAGCAGTACTTC

d_gene: .
abundance: .
j_gene: TRBJ1-5
v_gene: TRBV2
CDR3aa: CASSESSRNQPQHF
CDR3nt: TGTGCCAGCAGTGAAAGTAGCCGCAATCAGCCCCAGCATTTT

d_gene: TRBD1
abundance: .
j_gene: TRBJ1-3
v_gene: TRBV6-1
CDR3aa: CASSVEGARGNTIYF
CDR3nt: TGTGCCAGCAGTGTAGAGGGGGCGCGGGGAAACACCATATATTTT

d_gene: TRBD1
abundance: .
j_gene: TRBJ2-7
v_gene: TRBV4-1
CDR3aa: CASSLTPGQDYEQYF
CDR3nt: TGCGCCAGCAGCCTTACGCCGGGACAGGACTACGAGCAGTACTTC

d_gene: TRBD1
abundance: .
j_gene: TRBJ1-3
v_gene: TRBV28
CDR3aa: CASNSRTGSGNTIYF
CDR3nt: TGTGCCAGCAACTCCCGGACAGGCTCTGGAAACACCATATATTTT

d_gene: TRBD1
abundance: once
j_gene: TRBJ1-5
v_gene: TRBV19
CDR3aa: CASSRDRGPNQPQHF
CDR3nt: TGTGCCAGTAGTAGGGACAGGGGACCGAATCAGCCCCAGCATTTT

d_gene: .
abundance: .
j_gene: TRBJ1-1
v_gene: TRBV6-1
CDR3aa: CATLSAGVGTEAFF
CDR3nt: TGTGCCACCCTGAGTGCGGGAGTAGGCACTGAAGCTTTCTTT

d_gene: TRBD1
abundance: .
j_gene: TRBJ2-7
v_gene: TRBV5-1
CDR3aa: CASSLGQGAYEQYF
CDR3nt: TGCGCCAGCAGCTTGGGACAGGGTGCCTACGAGCAGTACTTC

d_gene: TRBD1
abundance: .
j_gene: TRBJ1-5
v_gene: TRBV23-1
CDR3aa: CASSQTTGAGQPQHF
CDR3nt: TGCGCCAGCAGTCAAACGACAGGGGCAGGTCAGCCCCAGCATTTT

d_gene: .
abundance: .
j_gene: TRBJ2-6
v_gene: TRBV7-3
CDR3aa: CASSGGVASSGANVLTF
CDR3nt: TGTGCCAGCAGCGGCGGGGTAGCCTCCTCTGGGGCCAACGTCCTGACTTTC

d_gene: .
abundance: .
j_gene: TRBJ2-6
v_gene: TRBV5-1
CDR3aa: CASSPQTLGGANVLTF
CDR3nt: TGCGCCAGCAGCCCCCAGACTTTAGGTGGGGCCAACGTCCTGACTTTC

d_gene: TRBD2
abundance: .
j_gene: TRBJ2-7
v_gene: TRBV7-9
CDR3aa: CASRPGLAGGPPYEQYF
CDR3nt: TGTGCCAGCAGACCGGGACTAGCGGGAGGACCCCCCTACGAGCAGTACTTC

d_gene: TRBD2
abundance: once
j_gene: TRBJ2-7
v_gene: TRBV6-6
CDR3aa: CASRPGRTSSYEQYF
CDR3nt: TGTGCCAGCAGACCAGGAAGGACTAGCTCCTACGAGCAGTACTTC

d_gene: .
abundance: .
j_gene: TRBJ1-2
v_gene: TRBV5-1
CDR3aa: CASSLSGGANYGYTF
CDR3nt: TGCGCCAGCAGCTTGTCCGGGGGAGCTAACTATGGCTACACCTTC

d_gene: .
abundance: .
j_gene: TRBJ2-5
v_gene: TRBV5-1
CDR3aa: CASSLDPGVGETQYF
CDR3nt: TGCGCCAGCAGCTTGGATCCGGGAGTAGGCGAGACCCAGTACTTC

d_gene: .
abundance: .
j_gene: TRBJ1-6
v_gene: TRBV5-1
CDR3aa: CASSITGDNSPLHF
CDR3nt: TGCGCCAGCAGCATCACAGGAGATAATTCACCCCTCCACTTT

d_gene: TRBD1
abundance: .
j_gene: TRBJ2-7
v_gene: TRBV6-1
CDR3aa: CASSAQGAPYEQYF
CDR3nt: TGTGCCAGCAGCGCACAGGGGGCTCCCTACGAGCAGTACTTC

d_gene: TRBD2
abundance: few
j_gene: TRBJ2-3
v_gene: TRBV5-4
CDR3aa: CASSFGPGGAADTQYF
CDR3nt: TGTGCCAGCAGCTTTGGCCCGGGAGGGGCGGCAGATACGCAGTATTTT

d_gene: TRBD2
abundance: .
j_gene: TRBJ2-5
v_gene: TRBV7-7
CDR3aa: CASSSRPSGGYQETQYF
CDR3nt: TGTGCCAGCAGCTCGCGACCTAGCGGGGGCTATCAAGAGACCCAGTACTTC